This T cell receptor beta chain was recorded in a study of blood T cells in healthy people across ages. Study-wide results and caveats: A roughly linear age-dependent decrease characterized TCR beta diversity per million T cells.

The CDR3 is made up of 13 amino acids. Between the trimmed V and J ends, which lost 2 bases and 9 bases, there was a span of 11 bases. Germline V CDR1 and CDR2: LGHDT, YNNKEL (reference sequence). Regarding this clonotype: Its specificity is unknown.

With a J-beta primer mix and a sample-barcoded 5' primer, a second PCR ran about 7 to 12 cycles. MiXCR, run by TCRdb on the 5' RACE reads, gives a single entry per CDR3 protein. The data contain about 930,000 distinct CDR3 sequences, 25% to 30% of them singletons. These data also formed part of another study, on T cells of mothers and their children. That work states: Samples came from three healthy Caucasian mothers and their six children. The second PCR's M1S primer added sample barcodes and 2-4 random nucleotides. Across the analysis, no persistent microchimeric T cell clones were detected.

This rearrangement joins TRBV3-1 to TRBJ2-1; no clear D. Material: blood. The TCR sequence derives from a woman aged 40 to 50 in good health. The CDR3 loop is CASSQTTHGEQFF. The CDR3 DNA reads TGTGCCAGCAGCCAAACGACTCACGGTGAGCAGTTCTTC.